The 26 T cell receptor beta chains given below trace back to one sample, sequenced in a study of shared clonotypes between healthy human individuals. Clones were sequenced by immunoSEQ multiplex PCR, and TCRdb holds only the in-frame ones, with some missing. This table holds over 2 million clones, roughly 96% found once. Material: naive CD4+ T cells sorted from blood. Subset described: CD45RA+ positively selected. These receptors all come from a man between 18 and 35 years old in good health.

CDR3: CASRRGSEDTQYF. The CDR3 DNA reads TGTGCCAGCAGAAGGGGTAGTGAAGATACGCAGTATTTT. The chain uses TRBV9 and TRBJ2-3; TRBD1 might be the D (5 bases). V was cut by 5 bases and J by 5 bases, with 12 bases left in between. Germline V gene lookup returns CDR1 SGDLS and CDR2 YYNGEE. CDR3 length equals 13 residues.

The V gene is TRBV15, the J gene TRBJ2-5; 8 bases are shared with TRBD2. Germline V gene sequence: CDR1 LNHNV, CDR2 YYDKDF (reference sequence). V dropped 0 bases and J dropped 1; count of bases not matched to a gene: 7. The CDR3 spans 17 residues. CDR3 region: CATSRDWGSGVQETQYF. CDR3 bases: TGTGCCACCAGCAGAGATTGGGGTAGCGGGGTCCAAGAGACCCAGTACTTC.

J is TRBJ1-5 and V is TRBV30; 7 nucleotides match TRBD1. This CDR3 is 15 amino acids long. The V gene end was trimmed by 2 bases and the J gene end by 4 bases; junction bases not matched to a gene: 8. Germline loops: CDR1 GTSNPN, CDR2 SVGIG (reference sequence). The CDR3 is CAWSTGTDNNQPQHF. The CDR3 DNA reads as TGTGCCTGGAGTACCGGGACAGATAATAATCAGCCCCAGCATTTT.

To note about this clone: This CDR3 is also generated by other DNA sequences in the sample. The rearrangement joins TRBV28 to TRBJ1-6; 8 positions agree with TRBD1. V was clipped by 6 bases and J by 10 bases; unmatched bases: 8. Germline CDR1 MDHEN, CDR2 SYDVKM. The CDR3 loop spans 14 amino acids. CDR3 in amino acids: CASSLTGAGSPLHF. The CDR3 DNA follows: TGTGCCAGCAGCCTGACAGGGGCCGGGTCACCCCTCCACTTT.

CDR3 DNA sequence: TGTGCCAGCAGTTTCCAACGGATGGAGAACACTGAAGCTTTCTTT. It encodes CASSFQRMENTEAFF. This chain connects TRBV28 to TRBJ1-1; D call uncertain. Looked up from germline, CDR1 is MDHEN and CDR2 is SYDVKM. The CDR3 has 15 amino acids. V lost 3 bases to trimming and J lost 1 base, with 12 bases between them.

The V and J genes are TRBV27 and TRBJ2-5; weak D call: TRBD1 (5 bases). V shed 2 bases and J shed 1 base, with 8 bases lying between them. This CDR3 spans 14 amino acids. In germline, CDR1 is MNHEY, CDR2 SMNVEV (reference sequence). The DNA for the CDR3 is TGTGCCAGCAGTTTAGGGGCCGCCCAAGAGACCCAGTACTTC. It encodes CASSLGAAQETQYF.

This sequence joins TRBV7-9 and TRBJ1-2, with a tentative D call TRBD1 (5 bases). V was cut by 0 bases and J by 5 bases, with 7 bases left in between. CDR3 length: 13 amino acids. The V gene's germline CDR1 is SEHNR and CDR2 FQNEAQ (reference sequence). The CDR3 here is CASSLAGEYGYTF. The DNA of the CDR3 is TGTGCCAGCAGCTTAGCGGGGGAATATGGCTACACCTTC. Using reference TRBV7-9 and TRBJ1-2 for the parts outside the CDR3, the full variable domain is DTGVSQNPRHKITKRGQNVTFRCDPISEHNRLYWYRQTLGQGPEFLTYFQNEAQLEKSRLLSDRFSAERPKGSFSTLEIQRTEQGDSAMYLCASSLAGEYGYTFGSGTRLTVV.

The V call is TRBV6-1, the J call TRBJ2-7; D may be TRBD1 (6 bases). Germline CDR1 is MNHNS and CDR2 is SASEGT. V lost 7 bases and J 3 bases, leaving 16 bases between the germline ends. The CDR3 runs to 14 residues. Here the CDR3 DNA reads TGTGCCAGCACCCTTGGGACAACGCTCTACGAGCAGTACTTC. Protein sequence: CASTLGTTLYEQYF.

This rearrangement joins TRBV4-1 to TRBJ2-2; 11 bases are a match to TRBD2. With V trimmed by 4 bases and J by 2 bases, 3 bases remained unmatched. The CDR3 runs 16 residues. CDR1 and CDR2 from the germline V gene are MGHRA and YSYEKL. In DNA form, the CDR3 reads TGCGCCAGCAGCCTTCGACTAGCGGGAAACACCGGGGAGCTGTTTTTT. It translates to CASSLRLAGNTGELFF.

This chain links TRBV7-3 with TRBJ2-1, with D perhaps given as TRBD1 or TRBD2 (5 bases each). CDR3 length: 15 residues. Germline assignment: CDR1 SGHTA and CDR2 FQGTGA. Trimming took 1 base from V and 3 from J, leaving 10 bases between them. The CDR3 protein is CASSLRGDLYNEQFF. CDR3 DNA: TGTGCCAGCAGCTTAAGAGGGGATCTCTACAATGAGCAGTTCTTC.

The rearrangement links TRBV27 to TRBJ2-7, with unresolved D. This CDR3 has 17 amino acids. The V and J ends lost 6 bases and 1 base respectively, with 22 bases between them. Germline lookup yields CDR1 MNHEY and CDR2 SMNVEV (reference sequence). The CDR3 protein is CASSWRFPAVTSYEQYF. In DNA, the CDR3 is TGTGCCAGCAGCTGGCGGTTCCCCGCCGTGACTTCCTACGAGCAGTACTTC.

The V gene is TRBV6-5, the J gene TRBJ1-1; D may be TRBD1 (5 bases). The CDR3 contains 15 residues. Deletions cut 7 bases from V and 3 bases from J, with 18 bases between. Per germline, CDR1 MNHEY and CDR2 SVGAGI. In nucleotides, the CDR3 is TGTGCCAGCACTCTAGGGCGGGTGGGGGACACTGAAGCTTTCTTT. Encoded protein: CASTLGRVGDTEAFF.

The V and J genes are TRBV6-5 and TRBJ2-3; TRBD2 agrees at 8 bases. The germline V gene has CDR1 MNHEY and CDR2 SVGAGI. This CDR3 has 15 amino acids. J lost 2 bases, V lost 6 bases, and 7 bases had no gene match. The CDR3, as DNA: TGTGCCAGCAGACAAAGCGGGAGTGACACAGATACGCAGTATTTT. This gives the protein CASRQSGSDTDTQYF.

V usage is TRBV27 and J usage is TRBJ2-2, with D perhaps TRBD2 (6 bases). This CDR3 is built from 15 residues. Germline V lookup: CDR1 MNHEY, CDR2 SMNVEV (reference sequence). Trimming took 6 bases from V and 1 from J, leaving 12 bases between them. CDR3 DNA sequence: TGTGCCAGCAGGAGGGACTTACAGAACACCGGGGAGCTGTTTTTT. This codes for CASRRDLQNTGELFF.

Comments on this clone: The same CDR3 can be traced to other DNA sequences in this sample. This rearrangement joins TRBV5-4 to TRBJ1-6, with TRBD1 identical over 9 bases. The CDR3 covers 14 residues. The trim removed 3 bases at V and 8 bases at J, leaving 3 bases unmatched. Germline CDR1 reads SGHNT; CDR2 reads YYREEE (reference sequence). CDR3 DNA: TGTGCCAGCAGCTCGGGACAGGGATATTCACCCCTCCACTTT. Translated: CASSSGQGYSPLHF. The variable domain in full, with the rest retrieved from reference TRBV5-4 and TRBJ1-6, is ETGVTQSPTHLIKTRGQQVTLRCSSQSGHNTVSWYQQALGQGPQFIFQYYREEENGRGNFPPRFSGLQFPNYSSELNVNALELDDSALYLCASSSGQGYSPLHFGNGTRLTVT.

This rearrangement joins TRBV7-9 to TRBJ2-5, with TRBD2 as a possible D gene (7 bases). The CDR3 length is 17 residues. The V end was cut by 3 bases, the J end by 4 bases, with 21 bases between. CDR1 is SEHNR and CDR2 is FQNEAQ in the germline V gene (reference sequence). The CDR3 DNA is TGTGCCAGCAGCTTCCGGGGGCAGGGAGGGAACCCAGAGACCCAGTACTTC. It translates to CASSFRGQGGNPETQYF.

The chain is built from TRBV6-5 and TRBJ2-5; 8 bases fit TRBD1. V lost 6 bases to trimming and J lost 0 bases; unmatched junction nucleotides: 6. CDR1 MNHEY and CDR2 SVGAGI come from the germline V gene. This CDR3 has 15 amino acids. CDR3 in DNA: TGTGCCAGCAGCAGGGGGACAGGAAACCAAGAGACCCAGTACTTC. As protein: CASSRGTGNQETQYF.

The chain recombines TRBV5-4 with TRBJ2-1, with 12 bases fitting TRBD2. The CDR3 has 16 amino acids. V dropped 4 bases and J dropped 8; count of bases not matched to a gene: 10. Germline V CDR1 and CDR2: SGHNT, YYREEE (reference sequence). DNA for the CDR3: TGTGCCAGCAGCCCTATGACTAGCGGGAGATCCGATGAGCAGTTCTTC. It specifies CASSPMTSGRSDEQFF.

The chain joins TRBV19 to TRBJ1-5; the D gene is possibly TRBD1 (6 bases). The CDR3 extends over 14 amino acids. V was clipped by 6 bases and J by 3 bases, with 12 bases between them. CDR1 LNHDA and CDR2 SQIVND come from the germline V gene (reference sequence). As DNA, the CDR3 is TGTGCCAGTAGCCTTACAGGGAACAATCAGCCCCAGCATTTT. It yields the protein CASSLTGNNQPQHF.

The rearrangement links TRBV11-2 to TRBJ2-7; TRBD2 agrees at 10 bases. CDR3 length equals 16 residues. After removal of 0 bases from V and 5 bases from J, the junction contained 7 bases not matched to a gene. Germline loops: CDR1 SGHAT, CDR2 FQNNGV. Written as DNA, the CDR3 is TGTGCCAGCAGCTTAGAGAGCGGGAGGGGGAAGAACGAGCAGTACTTC. This encodes CASSLESGRGKNEQYF.

The V call is TRBV27, the J call TRBJ2-5, with 9 bases that match TRBD2. Germline trimming cut 3 bases from V and 1 base from J; bases unmatched to any gene: 9. Germline CDR1 and CDR2: MNHEY and SMNVEV (reference sequence). The CDR3 is made up of 17 amino acids. CDR3 nucleotides: TGTGCCAGCAGTTTGATTACGAGCGGGAGGAGCCAAGAGACCCAGTACTTC. It specifies CASSLITSGRSQETQYF.

The chain couples TRBV7-2 to TRBJ2-3; a possible D gene is TRBD2 (5 bases). CDR1 and CDR2 (germline): SGHTA, FQGNSA. Trimming shortened V by 8 bases and J by 3 bases, and 12 bases separated the two germline ends. This CDR3 is built from 13 residues. The CDR3 nucleotides are TGTGCCAGCGGTGGACTCCTGACAGATACGCAGTATTTT. Translating it yields CASGGLLTDTQYF.

The rearrangement uses TRBV7-8 and TRBJ2-7; D call uncertain. CDR1 and CDR2 from the germline V gene are SGHVS and FQNEAQ. V lost 5 bases and J 6 bases, leaving 17 bases between the germline ends. The CDR3 runs to 14 residues. Here the CDR3 reads CASSPPVQSPEQYF. DNA of the CDR3: TGTGCCAGCAGCCCGCCGGTCCAGAGCCCCGAGCAGTACTTC.

CDR3 in DNA: TGTGCCTCACAGACAGGGAGGGAAACCGGGGAGCTGTTTTTT. This gives the protein CASQTGRETGELFF. V gene TRBV10-3 combines with J gene TRBJ2-2; D is perhaps TRBD1 or TRBD2 (7 bases each). V was cut by 11 bases and J by 5 bases, with 18 bases left in between. The length of the CDR3 is 14 residues. Germline loops: CDR1 ENHRY, CDR2 SYGVKD.

The V and J genes are TRBV11-2 and TRBJ2-5, with 8 bases lining up with TRBD1. Germline CDR1 reads SGHAT; CDR2 reads FQNNGV. V gave up 4 bases and J gave up 3 bases; unmatched junction bases: 7. The CDR3 is 15 residues long. In nucleotides, the CDR3 is TGTGCCAGCAGCTCGGGACAGGTTGGGGAAGAGACCCAGTACTTC. Translating it yields CASSSGQVGEETQYF.

This rearrangement joins TRBV15 to TRBJ1-2, with D possibly matching TRBD1 (6 bases). Germline V gene data show CDR1 as LNHNV and CDR2 as YYDKDF (reference sequence). Trimming removed 0 bases from V and 6 bases from J, with 17 bases in between. The CDR3 totals 16 residues. CDR3 in amino acids: CATSRDQGGSADGYTF. CDR3 bases: TGTGCCACCAGCAGAGATCAAGGGGGAAGTGCAGATGGCTACACCTTC.